The source of this TCR beta chain is a study of blood T cell repertoires in COVID-19. About the study: Nucleic acid was either cDNA or gDNA, and it came from T cells, B-cell-depleted T cells, or PBMCs.

The CDR3 has 14 residues. CDR1 is MDHEN, CDR2 SYDVKM, per germline. V lost 6 bases, J lost 0 bases, and 9 bases lay in between. Profiled with immunoSEQ multiplex PCR; TCRdb holds only in-frame clones, not every one. The sample contains under 200,000 clones, around 90% of which appear only once. Only a few counts were recorded for this clone. The V call is TRBV28, the J call TRBJ2-1; D not certain. The sequence came from a woman between 18 and 30 years old who had recovered from COVID-19. The sequencing sample was made of PBMCs or T cells enriched from blood (not recorded which). The CDR3 DNA is TGTGCCAGCAGATACGAGAGCTCCTACAATGAGCAGTTCTTC. Translated, it gives CASRYESSYNEQFF. Together with reference TRBV28 and TRBJ2-1, the CDR3 gives the full variable domain: DVKVTQSSRYLVKRTGEKVFLECVQDMDHENMFWYRQDPGLGLRLIYFSYDVKMKEKGDIPEGYSVSREKKERFSLILESASTNQTSMYLCASRYESSYNEQFFGPGTRLTVL.